The 18 T cell receptor beta chains below come from one sample, sequenced in a study of shared clonotypes between healthy human individuals. The naive CD8 fraction comprised CD45RO-negative cells positively selected for CCR7 and excluded terminally differentiated effector memory CD45RA+ cells. Sequenced by immunoSEQ multiplex PCR; TCRdb stores in-frame clones only, minus some. This sample has hundreds of thousands of clones, with 85% to 95% found just once. Sequencing input: naive CD8+ T cells sorted from blood. The receptors here all came from a woman aged 30 to 39 in good health.

The CDR3 reads CASSLGPGQGRNTIYF. The CDR3, as DNA: TGTGCCAGCAGTTTAGGGCCCGGCCAGGGGAGAAACACCATATATTTT. The chain is built from TRBV27 and TRBJ1-3; D is perhaps TRBD1 (6 bases). V was pared by 2 bases and J by 5 bases, with 16 bases between. Germline V gene sequence: CDR1 MNHEY, CDR2 SMNVEV (reference sequence). The CDR3 spans 16 residues.

J is TRBJ1-1 and V is TRBV25-1; D is perhaps TRBD1 (6 bases). The CDR3 totals 14 residues. Trimming removed 1 base from V and 4 bases from J, with 10 bases in between. Germline V gene sequence: CDR1 MGHDK, CDR2 SYGVNS. Written as DNA, the CDR3 is TGTGCCAGCAGTGAATGGGGGCCAGGCACTGAAGCTTTCTTT. This encodes CASSEWGPGTEAFF.

The gene calls are TRBV9 and TRBJ1-1, with D possibly being TRBD1 (5 bases). Trimming removed 3 bases from V and 4 bases from J, with 7 bases in between. The V gene's germline CDR1 is SGDLS and CDR2 YYNGEE. CDR3 length: 12 residues. This CDR3 is CASSDGATEAFF. CDR3 nucleotide sequence: TGTGCCAGCAGCGACGGGGCCACTGAAGCTTTCTTT.

The rearrangement links TRBV6-6 to TRBJ1-1; D unclear. The CDR3 loop spans 12 amino acids. V was shortened by 6 bases and J by 1 base, with 6 bases between the two germline ends. Per the germline V gene, CDR1 is MNHNY and CDR2 is SVGAGI (reference sequence). This CDR3 is CASSHENTEAFF. The CDR3 nucleotides read TGTGCCAGCAGCCACGAGAACACTGAAGCTTTCTTT.

The chain couples TRBV10-2 to TRBJ1-1; 10 nucleotides agree with TRBD1. CDR3 size: 17 residues. CDR1 and CDR2 (germline): WSHSY, SAAADI. The trim removed 4 bases at V and 5 bases at J, leaving 13 bases unmatched. In DNA, the CDR3 is TGCGCCAGCAGTGTCTCAATCCGGGACAGGGGATCGACTGAAGCTTTCTTT. This encodes CASSVSIRDRGSTEAFF.

With respect to this clone: The same CDR3 can be traced to other DNA sequences in this sample. As DNA, the CDR3 is TGTGCCAGCAGCGTAGGGACAGGGGAGCTGTTTTTT. This codes for CASSVGTGELFF. This sequence joins TRBV9 and TRBJ2-2, with D possibly being TRBD1 (5 bases). The CDR3 runs to 12 residues. Between the trimmed V and J ends, which lost 0 bases and 8 bases, there was a span of 5 bases. Germline V gene lookup returns CDR1 SGDLS and CDR2 YYNGEE.

This rearrangement joins TRBV5-6 to TRBJ1-2; 7 nucleotides match TRBD1. This CDR3 contains 16 residues. V lost 2 bases, J lost 8 bases, and 15 bases stayed unmatched. Germline V gives CDR1 SGHDT, CDR2 YYEEEE. For the CDR3, the DNA is TGTGCCAGCAGCTTTACTCACAGGGGCCCCCCAGGAGGCTACACCTTC. Its protein product is CASSFTHRGPPGGYTF. Full variable domain (missing parts from reference TRBV5-6 and TRBJ1-2): DAGVTQSPTHLIKTRGQQVTLRCSPKSGHDTVSWYQQALGQGPQFIFQYYEEEERQRGNFPDRFSGHQFPNYSSELNVNALLLGDSALYLCASSFTHRGPPGGYTFGSGTRLTVV.

This clone was counted between two and nine times. The chain is built from TRBV5-4 and TRBJ1-1, with a possible D match to TRBD1 (5 bases). The germline V and J ends were trimmed by 7 bases and 4 bases, with 5 bases remaining between them. The CDR3 runs 10 residues. Germline CDR1 reads SGHNT; CDR2 reads YYREEE (reference sequence). DNA of the CDR3: TGTGCCAGCGGGGGCACTGAAGCTTTCTTT. Amino acid sequence: CASGGTEAFF. Supplemented by reference TRBV5-4 and TRBJ1-1, the full variable domain reads ETGVTQSPTHLIKTRGQQVTLRCSSQSGHNTVSWYQQALGQGPQFIFQYYREEENGRGNFPPRFSGLQFPNYSSELNVNALELDDSALYLCASGGTEAFFGQGTRLTVV.

This clone was counted a few times. The chain carries TRBV4-1 and TRBJ2-7, with D perhaps TRBD1 or TRBD2 (5 bases each). CDR1 is MGHRA, CDR2 YSYEKL, per germline. The V end was cut by 4 bases, the J end by 2 bases, with 18 bases between. CDR3 length equals 16 residues. The CDR3 loop reads CASSLNPGPATYEQYF. The CDR3 coding sequence is TGCGCCAGCAGCCTAAACCCGGGACCCGCTACCTACGAGCAGTACTTC.

This chain connects TRBV2 to TRBJ1-1; D possibly corresponds to TRBD1 (5 bases). The V end was cut by 7 bases, the J end by 3 bases, with 15 bases between. CDR1 is SNHLY and CDR2 is FYNNEI in the germline V gene. This CDR3 contains 14 residues. The CDR3 sequence is CASIGGKGHTEAFF. The CDR3 DNA reads as TGTGCCAGCATCGGGGGGAAGGGACACACTGAAGCTTTCTTT.

The rearrangement joins TRBV4-3 to TRBJ2-7; the D is unclear. Trimming removed 1 base at V and 5 bases at J, with 3 bases between. Germline V gene lookup returns CDR1 LGHNA and CDR2 YSLEER. The CDR3 consists of 11 residues. The CDR3 reads CASSQGHEQYF. CDR3 nucleotide sequence: TGCGCCAGCAGCCAAGGTCACGAGCAGTACTTC.

Comments on this clone: Other DNA sequences within the sample encode an identical CDR3. This chain links TRBV27 with TRBJ2-7, with 7 nucleotides matching TRBD1. The CDR3 covers 13 residues. With 7 bases clipped from V and 1 base from J, the junction kept 4 bases outside the gene matches. Looked up from germline, CDR1 is MNHEY and CDR2 is SMNVEV (reference sequence). CDR3: CASKQGTSYEQYF. CDR3 sequence (DNA): TGTGCCAGCAAACAGGGGACATCCTACGAGCAGTACTTC.

The chain links TRBV15 to TRBJ2-7, with 10 nucleotides matching TRBD1. The germline gives CDR1 LNHNV, CDR2 YYDKDF (reference sequence). There are 16 residues in the CDR3. V dropped 3 bases and J dropped 5; count of bases not matched to a gene: 10. The CDR3 bases are TGTGCCACCAGCAGGGTTCCGGGACAGGGGAACGACGAGCAGTACTTC. Its translation: CATSRVPGQGNDEQYF.

The V call is TRBV28, the J call TRBJ1-3, with D possibly being TRBD1 (5 bases). Trimming removed 3 bases from V and 1 base from J, with 13 bases in between. Germline loops: CDR1 MDHEN, CDR2 SYDVKM. The CDR3 covers 16 residues. The CDR3 loop reads CASSFQGFVSGNTIYF. Here the CDR3 DNA reads TGTGCCAGCAGTTTCCAGGGTTTTGTTTCTGGAAACACCATATATTTT.

This sequence joins TRBV5-1 and TRBJ2-3; TRBD2 aligns across 9 bases. V shed 0 bases and J 6 bases; nucleotides not matched to a gene: 5. This CDR3 is 15 amino acids long. Germline V CDR1 and CDR2: SGHRS, YFSETQ. CDR3 DNA: TGCGCCAGCAGCTTGGGTAGCGGGAGCGTGGATACGCAGTATTTT. Translation gives CASSLGSGSVDTQYF.

The J gene is TRBJ2-2, the V gene TRBV6-5, with D perhaps matching TRBD1 or TRBD2 (5 bases each). This CDR3 region has 13 residues. Germline loops: CDR1 MNHEY, CDR2 SVGAGI. V lost 8 bases to trimming and J lost 3 bases, with 10 bases between them. For the CDR3, the DNA is TGTGCCAGCGGGGGAACTCACACCGGGGAGCTGTTTTTT. This encodes CASGGTHTGELFF.

The chain employs TRBV5-4 and TRBJ2-7; D unclear. The CDR3 sequence is 13 residues long. Trimming removed 2 bases from V and 3 bases from J, with 9 bases in between. Germline V CDR1 and CDR2: SGHNT, YYREEE (reference sequence). CDR3 bases: TGTGCCAGCAGCTTAGACGCCTACTACGAGCAGTACTTC. Residues: CASSLDAYYEQYF.

The chain uses TRBV18 and TRBJ2-7; D is possibly TRBD1 (5 bases). The CDR3 runs 13 residues. V shed 3 bases and J shed 3 bases, with 9 bases lying between them. The germline V gene has CDR1 KGHSH and CDR2 LQKENI. The CDR3 DNA reads TGTGCCAGCTCACCGGACACCCACTACGAGCAGTACTTC. Amino acid sequence: CASSPDTHYEQYF.